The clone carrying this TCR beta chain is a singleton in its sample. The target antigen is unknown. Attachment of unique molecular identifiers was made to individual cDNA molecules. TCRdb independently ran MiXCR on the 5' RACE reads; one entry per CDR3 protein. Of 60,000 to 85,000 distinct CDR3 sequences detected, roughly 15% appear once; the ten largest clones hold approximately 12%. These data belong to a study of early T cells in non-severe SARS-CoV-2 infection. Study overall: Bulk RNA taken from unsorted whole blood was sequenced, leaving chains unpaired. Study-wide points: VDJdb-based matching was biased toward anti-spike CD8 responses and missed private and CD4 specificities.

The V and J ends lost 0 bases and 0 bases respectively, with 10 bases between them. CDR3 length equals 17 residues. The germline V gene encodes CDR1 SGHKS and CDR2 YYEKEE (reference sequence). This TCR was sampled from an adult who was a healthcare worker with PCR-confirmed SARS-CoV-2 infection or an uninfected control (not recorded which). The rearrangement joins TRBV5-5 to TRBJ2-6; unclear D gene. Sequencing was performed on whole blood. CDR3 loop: CASSLEGIPSGANVLTF. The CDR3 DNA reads TGTGCCAGCAGCTTGGAAGGGATTCCCTCTGGGGCCAACGTCCTGACTTTC.